A selection of T cell receptor beta chains follows, all from one sample in a study of T cell responses to AZD1222 COVID-19 vaccine. Clones were sequenced by immunoSEQ multiplex PCR, and TCRdb holds only the in-frame ones, with some missing. Here the sample spans about 130,000 clones, 80% to 90% being singletons. The sample in question was peripheral blood, obtained on day 0 of AZD1222 vaccination. These receptors all stem from an adult in good health. CDR3s include the opening cysteine and the closing phenylalanine or tryptophan. The order of the fields is J gene, clone size, D gene, V gene, CDR3 protein, CDR3 DNA. A D gene is named only where the DNA matches it firmly. Size tells how often a clone was seen (once, few, many) or the class of an expanded clone, and some rows leave it out.

J gene: TRBJ2-2; clone size: -; D gene: -; V gene: TRBV5-1; CDR3 protein: CASSLIQPNTGELFF; CDR3 DNA: TGCGCCAGCAGCTTGATACAGCCGAACACCGGGGAGCTGTTTTTT
J gene: TRBJ2-3; clone size: -; D gene: -; V gene: TRBV25-1; CDR3 protein: CASSEPIADTQYF; CDR3 DNA: TGTGCCAGCAGTGAACCCATTGCCGATACGCAGTATTTT
J gene: TRBJ2-5; clone size: -; D gene: TRBD2; V gene: TRBV6-4; CDR3 protein: CASTEMTSGRETQYF; CDR3 DNA: TGTGCCAGCACCGAAATGACTAGCGGACGGGAGACCCAGTACTTC
J gene: TRBJ2-1; clone size: -; D gene: -; V gene: TRBV5-4; CDR3 protein: CASSLEAVSYDEQFF; CDR3 DNA: TGTGCCAGCAGCTTGGAGGCAGTATCCTACGATGAGCAGTTCTTC
J gene: TRBJ1-6; clone size: -; D gene: TRBD1; V gene: TRBV6-4; CDR3 protein: CASSPGTASPLHF; CDR3 DNA: TGTGCCAGCAGCCCCGGGACAGCTTCACCCCTCCACTTT
J gene: TRBJ2-3; clone size: -; D gene: -; V gene: TRBV6-6; CDR3 protein: CASAYPGKSDTQYF; CDR3 DNA: TGTGCCAGCGCCTATCCGGGGAAATCAGATACGCAGTATTTT
J gene: TRBJ1-1; clone size: -; D gene: -; V gene: TRBV5-1; CDR3 protein: CASSLVRGGTEAFF; CDR3 DNA: TGCGCCAGCAGCTTGGTGCGGGGCGGAACTGAAGCTTTCTTT
J gene: TRBJ1-5; clone size: -; D gene: -; V gene: TRBV6-1; CDR3 protein: CASSENLQGRGGGNQPQHF; CDR3 DNA: TGTGCCAGCAGTGAAAACTTGCAGGGTCGAGGGGGGGGCAATCAGCCCCAGCATTTT
J gene: TRBJ2-1; clone size: -; D gene: -; V gene: TRBV24-1; CDR3 protein: CATSGRGHYNEQFF; CDR3 DNA: TGTGCCACCAGTGGTAGGGGACACTACAATGAGCAGTTCTTC
J gene: TRBJ1-2; clone size: -; D gene: -; V gene: TRBV7-9; CDR3 protein: CASSLEGFGYTF; CDR3 DNA: TGTGCCAGCAGCTTAGAAGGGTTTGGCTACACCTTC
J gene: TRBJ1-1; clone size: -; D gene: TRBD1; V gene: TRBV30; CDR3 protein: CAWSGQGDTEAFF; CDR3 DNA: TGTGCCTGGAGTGGACAGGGGGATACTGAAGCTTTCTTT
J gene: TRBJ2-7; clone size: -; D gene: -; V gene: TRBV10-3; CDR3 protein: CAISADGRAYEQYF; CDR3 DNA: TGTGCCATCAGTGCAGACGGCCGGGCCTACGAGCAGTACTTC
J gene: TRBJ2-5; clone size: -; D gene: -; V gene: TRBV7-9; CDR3 protein: CASTPVRGQETQYF; CDR3 DNA: TGTGCCAGCACTCCCGTCCGAGGCCAAGAGACCCAGTACTTC
J gene: TRBJ2-5; clone size: -; D gene: -; V gene: TRBV11-3; CDR3 protein: CASSRYQETQYF; CDR3 DNA: TGTGCCAGCAGCCGGTACCAAGAGACCCAGTACTTC
J gene: TRBJ1-1; clone size: once; D gene: -; V gene: TRBV11-3; CDR3 protein: CASSRRTSHEAFF; CDR3 DNA: TGTGCCAGCAGCCGCCGGACATCACATGAAGCTTTCTTT
J gene: TRBJ1-1; clone size: -; D gene: -; V gene: TRBV18; CDR3 protein: CASSPGRGHPIAEAFF; CDR3 DNA: TGTGCCAGCTCACCCGGGAGAGGACACCCGATTGCTGAAGCTTTCTTT
J gene: TRBJ1-2; clone size: -; D gene: -; V gene: TRBV3-1/TRBV3-2; CDR3 protein: CASSQQSGGGLLGYTF; CDR3 DNA: TGTGCCAGCAGCCAACAATCTGGGGGCGGTTTGTTGGGCTACACCTTC
J gene: TRBJ2-3; clone size: -; D gene: TRBD2; V gene: TRBV25-1; CDR3 protein: CASSDTRLAFTDTQYF; CDR3 DNA: TGTGCCAGCAGTGACACGAGACTAGCGTTTACAGATACGCAGTATTTT
J gene: TRBJ1-1; clone size: -; D gene: -; V gene: TRBV5-4; CDR3 protein: CASSYSGTGNTEAFF; CDR3 DNA: TGTGCCAGCAGCTATTCCGGGACGGGGAACACTGAAGCTTTCTTT
J gene: TRBJ1-2; clone size: -; D gene: -; V gene: TRBV27; CDR3 protein: CASSSGQGPYYGYTF; CDR3 DNA: TGTGCCAGCAGTTCTGGTCAGGGACCTTACTATGGCTACACCTTC
J gene: TRBJ1-6; clone size: -; D gene: TRBD1; V gene: TRBV10-3; CDR3 protein: CAISDAGQVYNSPLHF; CDR3 DNA: TGTGCCATCAGTGATGCTGGACAGGTCTATAATTCACCCCTCCACTTT
J gene: TRBJ1-5; clone size: few; D gene: -; V gene: TRBV9; CDR3 protein: CASSVGGAAGQPQHF; CDR3 DNA: TGTGCCAGCAGCGTAGGGGGGGCAGCCGGTCAGCCCCAGCATTTT
J gene: TRBJ1-2; clone size: -; D gene: TRBD1; V gene: TRBV7-9; CDR3 protein: CASSPGQANGYTF; CDR3 DNA: TGTGCCAGCAGTCCGGGACAGGCTAATGGCTACACCTTC
J gene: TRBJ1-2; clone size: -; D gene: -; V gene: TRBV6-5; CDR3 protein: CASSYSGNYGYTF; CDR3 DNA: TGTGCCAGCAGTTACTCGGGAAATTATGGCTACACCTTC
J gene: TRBJ1-2; clone size: -; D gene: TRBD1; V gene: TRBV30; CDR3 protein: CAWSVQGAEGYTF; CDR3 DNA: TGTGCCTGGAGTGTACAGGGGGCGGAGGGCTACACCTTC
J gene: TRBJ2-1; clone size: -; D gene: -; V gene: TRBV6-5; CDR3 protein: CASSYRGYNEQFF; CDR3 DNA: TGTGCCAGCAGTTATAGGGGGTACAATGAGCAGTTCTTC
J gene: TRBJ2-7; clone size: -; D gene: TRBD2; V gene: TRBV7-8; CDR3 protein: CASSLQRDPSYEQYF; CDR3 DNA: TGTGCCAGCAGCTTACAGCGGGACCCCTCCTACGAGCAGTACTTC
J gene: TRBJ2-1; clone size: -; D gene: -; V gene: TRBV7-6; CDR3 protein: CATSSGSYNEQFF; CDR3 DNA: TGTGCCACCAGCAGTGGCTCCTACAATGAGCAGTTCTTC
J gene: TRBJ2-3; clone size: -; D gene: TRBD2; V gene: TRBV24-1; CDR3 protein: CATSAVTSGYLSSTDTQYF; CDR3 DNA: TGTGCCACCAGTGCCGTGACTAGCGGGTACCTTTCTAGCACAGATACGCAGTATTTT
J gene: TRBJ2-5; clone size: few; D gene: -; V gene: TRBV6-6; CDR3 protein: CASSPSYQETQYF; CDR3 DNA: TGTGCCAGCAGTCCCAGTTACCAAGAGACCCAGTACTTC
J gene: TRBJ2-2; clone size: -; D gene: -; V gene: TRBV5-1; CDR3 protein: CASSLDGPGLTGELFF; CDR3 DNA: TGCGCCAGCAGCTTGGACGGCCCGGGGCTTACCGGGGAGCTGTTTTTT
J gene: TRBJ2-4; clone size: -; D gene: TRBD2; V gene: TRBV4-1; CDR3 protein: CASSQDGGGRDIQYF; CDR3 DNA: TGCGCCAGCAGCCAAGATGGCGGGGGGCGAGACATTCAGTACTTC
J gene: TRBJ1-1; clone size: few; D gene: -; V gene: TRBV6-1; CDR3 protein: CASSEALFGANTEAFF; CDR3 DNA: TGTGCCAGCAGTGAAGCGCTTTTTGGAGCTAACACTGAAGCTTTCTTT
J gene: TRBJ2-5; clone size: -; D gene: -; V gene: TRBV19; CDR3 protein: CASSQTPSFGETQYF; CDR3 DNA: TGTGCCAGTAGCCAAACCCCTAGTTTCGGGGAGACCCAGTACTTC
J gene: TRBJ1-2; clone size: -; D gene: TRBD1; V gene: TRBV5-1; CDR3 protein: CASSPRTGVAGYTF; CDR3 DNA: TGCGCCAGCAGCCCCCGGACAGGGGTCGCTGGCTACACCTTC
J gene: TRBJ1-5; clone size: -; D gene: -; V gene: TRBV10-2; CDR3 protein: CASSDQGGQPQHF; CDR3 DNA: TGCGCCAGCAGTGACCAGGGAGGTCAGCCCCAGCATTTT
J gene: TRBJ1-2; clone size: -; D gene: -; V gene: TRBV19; CDR3 protein: CASTPARARGYTF; CDR3 DNA: TGTGCCAGTACCCCAGCGAGGGCGCGAGGCTACACCTTC
J gene: TRBJ1-4; clone size: -; D gene: TRBD1; V gene: TRBV10-3; CDR3 protein: CAISGGQGLATNEKLFF; CDR3 DNA: TGTGCCATCAGTGGGGGACAGGGGCTTGCAACTAATGAAAAACTGTTTTTT
J gene: TRBJ1-2; clone size: -; D gene: -; V gene: TRBV28; CDR3 protein: CASSVIGTNYGYTF; CDR3 DNA: TGTGCCAGCAGTGTTATAGGTACTAACTATGGCTACACCTTC
J gene: TRBJ2-2; clone size: -; D gene: -; V gene: TRBV3-1/TRBV3-2; CDR3 protein: CASSFSGTPNTGELFF; CDR3 DNA: TGTGCCAGCAGCTTTTCCGGGACACCGAACACCGGGGAGCTGTTTTTT
J gene: TRBJ2-2; clone size: -; D gene: -; V gene: TRBV18; CDR3 protein: CASSPPTGRETGELFF; CDR3 DNA: TGTGCCAGCTCACCACCCACAGGGCGAGAAACCGGGGAGCTGTTTTTT